The source of this TCR beta chain is a study of blood T cells in healthy people across ages. Points from the study as a whole: Among T cells, TCR beta diversity per million cells dropped roughly linearly as age rose.

The CDR3 covers 12 residues. The V gene end was trimmed by 7 bases and the J gene end by 13 bases; junction bases not matched to a gene: 9. The germline V gene has CDR1 MNHNY and CDR2 SVGAGI (reference sequence). Using a J-beta primer mix together with a sample-barcoded 5' primer, a second PCR was run for roughly 6 to 12 cycles. TCRdb called the 5' RACE reads again in MiXCR, with one record for every CDR3 protein. Here the sample spans nearly 800,000 distinct CDR3 sequences, about 61% being singletons. This clonotype was observed a single time. Its antigen is undetermined. The specimen was blood. This TCR derives from a middle-aged man in good health. The gene calls are TRBV6-6 and TRBJ1-4; 7 bases line up with TRBD1. The CDR3 DNA sequence: TGTGCCAGCACCCTCCCGGGACAGTTACTGTTTTTT. It translates to CASTLPGQLLFF.